This T cell receptor beta chain was obtained from a study of T cells after yellow fever vaccination. Findings and limits, study-wide: Of the clonotypes, a small share occurred in both CD4 and CD8 compartments. The secondary response showed a weaker magnitude and a faster peak, day 5 versus 15. Subsequent to the booster, the majority of primary-vaccination clones reappeared (96% CD4, approximately 90% CD8).

For TCR, cDNA came from 5'RACE template switching, which added a universal primer site and UMIs. Via MiXCR, TCRdb re-called the 5' RACE reads, giving one row per CDR3 protein. The data hold roughly 400,000 distinct CDR3 sequences, with roughly a sixth observed a single time. Notes on this clonotype: The target antigen is unknown.

Between the trimmed V and J ends, which lost 6 bases and 7 bases, there was a span of 17 bases. This CDR3 has 14 residues. Germline-derived CDR1 and CDR2 are MNHEY and SMNVEV (reference sequence). This sequence originates from a man younger than 35 who received the YFV17D yellow fever vaccine. The rearrangement uses TRBV27 and TRBJ2-3, with TRBD2 as a possible D gene (6 bases). The starting material was PBMCs, obtained before the yellow fever booster vaccination. CDR3 residues: CASRFAGRSNTQYF. CDR3 sequence (DNA): TGTGCCAGCAGATTCGCGGGGAGATCTAATACGCAGTATTTT.